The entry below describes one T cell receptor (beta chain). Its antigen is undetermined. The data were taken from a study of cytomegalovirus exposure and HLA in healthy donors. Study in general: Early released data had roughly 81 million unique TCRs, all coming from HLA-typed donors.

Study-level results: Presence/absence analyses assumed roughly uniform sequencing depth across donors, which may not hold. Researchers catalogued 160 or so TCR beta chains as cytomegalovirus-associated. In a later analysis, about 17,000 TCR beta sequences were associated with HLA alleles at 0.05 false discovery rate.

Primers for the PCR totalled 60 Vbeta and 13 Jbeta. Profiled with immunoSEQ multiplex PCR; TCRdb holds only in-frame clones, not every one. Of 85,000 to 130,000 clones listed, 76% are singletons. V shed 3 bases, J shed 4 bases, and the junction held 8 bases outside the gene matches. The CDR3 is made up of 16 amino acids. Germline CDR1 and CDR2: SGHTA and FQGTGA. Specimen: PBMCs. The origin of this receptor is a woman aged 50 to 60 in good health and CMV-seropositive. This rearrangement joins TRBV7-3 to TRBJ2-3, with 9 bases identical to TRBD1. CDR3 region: CASSFVGDRDPDTQYF. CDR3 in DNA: TGTGCCAGCAGCTTCGTAGGGGACAGGGATCCAGATACGCAGTATTTT.